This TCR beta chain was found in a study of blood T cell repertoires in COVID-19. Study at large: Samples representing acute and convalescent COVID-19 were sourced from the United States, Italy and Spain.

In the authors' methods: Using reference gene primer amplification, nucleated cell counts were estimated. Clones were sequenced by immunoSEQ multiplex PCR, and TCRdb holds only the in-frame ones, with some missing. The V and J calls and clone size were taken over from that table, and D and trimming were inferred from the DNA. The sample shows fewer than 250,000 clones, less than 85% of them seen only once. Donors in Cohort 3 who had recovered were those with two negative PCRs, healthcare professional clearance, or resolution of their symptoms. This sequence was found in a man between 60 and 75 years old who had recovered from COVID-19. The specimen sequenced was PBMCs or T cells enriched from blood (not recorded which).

In DNA, the CDR3 is TGTGCCAGCAGTTTTAGGAGCGAGCAGTACTTC. Translated, it gives CASSFRSEQYF. The chain joins TRBV12-3 or TRBV12-4 to TRBJ2-7; D is unclear. The CDR3 covers 11 residues. Trimming pared 3 bases from V and 6 bases from J, leaving 6 bases between.